The 3 T cell receptor beta chains listed next were all sequenced from one sample in a study of CD8+ T cells in alopecia areata. Treatment indicated: oral pan-JAK inhibitor, 5-10 mg twice daily. Extraction of RNA preceded its reverse transcription into cDNA, which served as the sequencing template. Clones were sequenced by immunoSEQ multiplex PCR, and TCRdb holds only the in-frame ones, with some missing. The top ten clones hold roughly 16% of a sample with 95,000 to 100,000 clones, roughly three fifths of them seen once. The sample consisted of CD8+ T cells sorted from blood, taken at week 4, from a patient treated with tofacitinib. These receptors originate from a human donor with alopecia areata.

V gene TRBV11-2 combines with J gene TRBJ2-5; possibly TRBD2 for D (6 bases). V shed 1 base and J shed 2 bases, with 11 bases lying between them. The CDR3 contains 15 residues. CDR1 is SGHAT, CDR2 FQNNGV, per germline. The CDR3 region is CASSLGEADQETQYF. The CDR3 nucleotides are TGTGCCAGCAGCTTAGGGGAGGCAGATCAAGAGACCCAGTACTTC.

This clone appeared a few times. The chain is built from TRBV7-8 and TRBJ2-7, with D perhaps TRBD1 or TRBD2 (5 bases each). This CDR3 spans 14 amino acids. Per germline, CDR1 SGHVS and CDR2 FQNEAQ. V lost 5 bases to trimming and J lost 4 bases, with 15 bases between them. CDR3 in DNA: TGTGCCAGCAGCCATCGTGGGGGTCAGTACGAGCAGTACTTC. This codes for CASSHRGGQYEQYF.

The chain joins TRBV7-8 to TRBJ2-5; TRBD1 agrees at 8 bases. The CDR3 contains 16 residues. Looked up from germline, CDR1 is SGHVS and CDR2 is FQNEAQ. V lost 5 bases to trimming and J lost 4 bases; unmatched junction nucleotides: 12. The CDR3 sequence is CASSPPDRVRRETQYF. The CDR3 coding sequence is TGTGCCAGCAGCCCCCCGGACAGGGTTAGGAGAGAGACCCAGTACTTC.